Described below is a single T cell receptor beta chain sequence and its context. Its antigen is as yet unknown. Germline values: CDR1 LGHNA, CDR2 YSLEER. V was cut by 5 bases and J by 4 bases, with 11 bases left in between. The CDR3 has 14 amino acids. The investigators amplified TCR beta CDR3 regions from RNA transcripts. Initially, a first-round RT-PCR of the TCR CDR3 employed the HTBI primer set. MiXCR was run by TCRdb on the multiplex PCR reads, yielding one entry per CDR3 protein. The sample includes a few hundred thousand distinct CDR3 sequences, around 17% of them seen just once. This entry is derived from a study of T cells in Graves' hyperthyroidism and ophthalmopathy. As for the study in general: Initial diagnosis, before any treatment, was when peripheral blood was collected. Overall study findings and caveats: The model anticipated ophthalmopathy a median about six months pre-onset.

Reasons for excluding patients were uncontrolled infection, other autoimmune disease, pregnancy or lactation. More than 9.5 ml fresh peripheral blood yielded the PBMCs. The sample taken for sequencing was blood. This chain joins TRBV4-3 and TRBJ2-2, with unresolved D. The clonotype originates from a man aged 35-49 years with Graves' hyperthyroidism. The CDR3 sequence: CASSLSSTTGELFF. DNA for the CDR3: TGCGCCAGCAGCTTATCCTCCACCACCGGGGAGCTGTTTTTT.